This TCR beta chain originates from a study of T cell responses to AZD1222 COVID-19 vaccine. Overall study: Second-dose intervals near 4 or 12 weeks were combined.

This clone appeared once. What it binds is unknown. Data came from immunoSEQ multiplex PCR; TCRdb stores just in-frame clones and leaves some out. The sample lists 90,000 to 150,000 clones; 89% were seen once. Findings and caveats of the study: Regions left unmutated in variants are reportedly the target of nearly half of spike-specific TCRs.

This sample comprised peripheral blood, obtained on day 0 of AZD1222 vaccination. This receptor was obtained from an adult in good health.

CDR3 residues: CASSVIAGEETQYF. The CDR3 DNA sequence: TGTGCCAGCAGCGTAATAGCGGGAGAAGAGACCCAGTACTTC. This chain connects TRBV9 to TRBJ2-5, with TRBD2 identical over 9 bases. The junction had 1 base not matched to a gene; V was cut back by 1 base and J by 3 bases. This CDR3 region has 14 residues. The germline V gene has CDR1 SGDLS and CDR2 YYNGEE.